This is a list of T cell receptor beta chains from one sample in a study of cytomegalovirus exposure and HLA in healthy donors. Some clones are missing from TCRdb's copy, which holds only in-frame ones; the method was immunoSEQ multiplex PCR. The data hold about 130,000 clones, with around 68% observed a single time. Sequencing used PBMCs. The source of these receptors is a man in his forties in good health and CMV-seropositive. Each CDR3 is given with its conserved first and last residue. A D gene is named only where the DNA matches it firmly. Expanded clones are given a class, and other clones once, few, many or no size at all.

clone_size cdr3_length j_call v_call d_call cdr3_nt cdr3_aa
- 13 TRBJ2-1 TRBV28 - TGTGCCAGCAGTTTGGGGGAGGCCCGAGGGAAGTTCTTC CASSLGEARGKFF
- 16 TRBJ2-3 TRBV27 TRBD2 TGTGCCAGCAGTTTAAATCCTAGCGGTAGCACAGATACGCAGTATTTT CASSLNPSGSTDTQYF
- 14 TRBJ2-5 TRBV10-1 - TGCGCCAGCAGTGAAGGGGCACCAGGCGAGACCCAGTACTTC CASSEGAPGETQYF
- 14 TRBJ2-1 TRBV4-3 - TGCGCCAGCAGCCAAGAAGGGCGGGCGAATGAGCAGTTCTTC CASSQEGRANEQFF
- 15 TRBJ1-6 TRBV2 TRBD1 TGTGCCAGCAGAACGGGACAGGGGGCGATCTCACCCCTCCACTTT CASRTGQGAISPLHF
- 16 TRBJ2-2 TRBV7-8 TRBD2 TGTGCCAGCAGCTTAGAGGCGGGAGAATCCACCGGGGAGCTGTTTTTT CASSLEAGESTGELFF
few 14 TRBJ1-1 TRBV19 - TGTGCCAGTAGTGCCCGGACTTCCTTTTCTGAAGCTTTCTTT CASSARTSFSEAFF
- 16 TRBJ1-3 TRBV9 TRBD1 TGTGCCAGCAGCGAAAGGACAGGGGAGTCTGGAAACACCATATATTTT CASSERTGESGNTIYF
- 15 TRBJ1-4 TRBV6-1 TRBD1 TGTGCCAGCAGTGCCTACAGGGGCGACGGGGGAAAACTGTTTTTT CASSAYRGDGGKLFF
- 15 TRBJ2-7 TRBV27 - TGTGCCAGCAGTTCGAATGGAGCGCCGTCCTACGAGCAGTACTTC CASSSNGAPSYEQYF
- 16 TRBJ1-5 TRBV30 TRBD1 TGTGCCTGGAGTGTCCCGACAGGGGCAGGCAATCAGCCCCAGCATTTT CAWSVPTGAGNQPQHF
- 16 TRBJ2-3 TRBV7-6 TRBD2 TGTGCCAGCAGTCCCGAGACTAGCGGGGTCGCAGATACGCAGTATTTT CASSPETSGVADTQYF
once 15 TRBJ1-6 TRBV2 - TGTGCCAGCAAGGGGCGGCACGGTACGGATTCACCCCTCCACTTT CASKGRHGTDSPLHF
- 14 TRBJ2-2 TRBV5-1 - TGCGCCAGCAGCGTGACAGTGAACACCGGGGAGCTGTTTTTT CASSVTVNTGELFF
- 15 TRBJ1-2 TRBV11-2 TRBD1 TGTGCCTCTCCCGGACAGGGGGGTTACAGGGGTGGCTACACCTTC CASPGQGGYRGGYTF
- 13 TRBJ2-3 TRBV19 - TGTGCCAGTAGTAGAGTAAACACAGATACGCAGTATTTT CASSRVNTDTQYF
- 15 TRBJ2-2 TRBV5-4 TRBD1 TGTGCCAGCAGCCACGGGACAGGGAAGACCGGGGAGCTGTTTTTT CASSHGTGKTGELFF
- 15 TRBJ2-7 TRBV4-2 TRBD2 TGTGCCAGCAGCGAGCTAGCGGGGGGAATCTACGAGCAGTACTTC CASSELAGGIYEQYF
- 15 TRBJ2-3 TRBV27 TRBD1 TGTGCCAGCAGTTTATGGGGACAGAGCACAGATACGCAGTATTTT CASSLWGQSTDTQYF
- 16 TRBJ2-3 TRBV6-5 TRBD2 TGTGCCAGCAGTTACGGGGGGGATTCTAGCACAGATACGCAGTATTTT CASSYGGDSSTDTQYF
few 14 TRBJ1-2 TRBV5-5 - TGTGCCAGCAGCCACGGACAGAGTAACTATGGCTACACCTTC CASSHGQSNYGYTF
few 14 TRBJ2-7 TRBV7-2 TRBD2 TGTGCCAGCAGCTTAGTTGCGGGGGAATACGAGCAGTACTTC CASSLVAGEYEQYF
- 16 TRBJ2-2 TRBV13 - TGTGCCAGCAGCTCATCTTACGTACCTGACTCCGGGGAGCTGTTTTTT CASSSSYVPDSGELFF
- 15 TRBJ2-1 TRBV5-1 TRBD2 TGCGCCAGCAGCTTGGGACTAGCGAATAACAATGAGCAGTTCTTC CASSLGLANNNEQFF
- 13 TRBJ2-7 TRBV19 TRBD1 TGTGCCAGTAGGAGGACAGGGGTCTACGAGCAGTACTTC CASRRTGVYEQYF
- 16 TRBJ2-2 TRBV5-1 TRBD2 TGCGCCAGCAGCTTGGCTGGCGGGGGGCACACCGGGGAGCTGTTTTTT CASSLAGGGHTGELFF
- 15 TRBJ2-1 TRBV6-6 - TGTGCCAGCAGTTTTTGGGAGACTGATAACAATGAGCAGTTCTTC CASSFWETDNNEQFF
- 17 TRBJ1-1 TRBV5-4 - TGTGCCAGCAGCTTGGGGGGGAAATGGGGGGTGAACACTGAAGCTTTCTTT CASSLGGKWGVNTEAFF
- 16 TRBJ1-1 TRBV5-4 - TGTGCCAGCAGCCTCGGGGGACTTGGGGGGGACACTGAAGCTTTCTTT CASSLGGLGGDTEAFF
- 14 TRBJ1-5 TRBV5-1 - TGCGCCAGCAGCGGAGGGGGGGCAGATCAGCCCCAGCATTTT CASSGGGADQPQHF
- 15 TRBJ1-1 TRBV27 TRBD1 TGTGCCAGCAGTTTATATAGACAGGGAGACACTGAAGCTTTCTTT CASSLYRQGDTEAFF
few 13 TRBJ1-2 TRBV19 - TGTGCCAGTAGTCTTCGGACAGACTATGGCTACACCTTC CASSLRTDYGYTF
- 14 TRBJ1-6 TRBV6-4 - TGTGCCAGCAGTGACTCATGGGGCGGCGGTCCCCTCCACTTT CASSDSWGGGPLHF
- 15 TRBJ2-5 TRBV11-1 TRBD1 TGTGCCAGCAGCCGTGGACAGGGTCTAGAAGAGACCCAGTACTTC CASSRGQGLEETQYF
- 14 TRBJ2-3 TRBV29-1 TRBD2 TGCAGCGTTGAAGTGGCGGGGGGTGCAGATACGCAGTATTTT CSVEVAGGADTQYF
- 15 TRBJ1-3 TRBV18 - TGTGCCAGCTCACAATATACAGGCTCTGGAAACACCATATATTTT CASSQYTGSGNTIYF
- 13 TRBJ2-7 TRBV6-5 - TGTGCCAGCAGTTCAGGCAGACCCTACGAGCAGTACTTC CASSSGRPYEQYF
few 17 TRBJ1-4 TRBV11-3 - TGTGCCAGCAGCTTCATATGGGCGGACAGCACTAATGAAAAACTGTTTTTT CASSFIWADSTNEKLFF
few 15 TRBJ1-5 TRBV2 - TGTGCCAGCAGTCGCCGGGATGTGGGCAATCAGCCCCAGCATTTT CASSRRDVGNQPQHF
- 18 TRBJ2-3 TRBV19 TRBD2 TGTGCCAGTAGTATTGGGGGACTAGCGGACGACCTCACAGATACGCAGTATTTT CASSIGGLADDLTDTQYF
- 17 TRBJ2-3 TRBV11-1 TRBD2 TGTGCCAGCAGCGCGGGCGGGGGGCCCAGGTACCGAGATACGCAGTATTTT CASSAGGGPRYRDTQYF
- 14 TRBJ2-1 TRBV11-2 - TGTGCCAGCAGCCCGCGGGACTTTCACAATGAGCAGTTCTTC CASSPRDFHNEQFF
- 15 TRBJ1-5 TRBV18 TRBD1 TGTGCCAGCTCACCCCCGGGACAGGGGAATCAGCCCCAGCATTTT CASSPPGQGNQPQHF
- 15 TRBJ1-4 TRBV4-1 - TGCGCCAGCAGCCCATCACAGGGTCTAGGTGAAAAACTGTTTTTT CASSPSQGLGEKLFF
few 14 TRBJ1-2 TRBV5-4 - TGTGCCAGCAGCTTGAGTAGGGGAGGTTTTGGCTACACCTTC CASSLSRGGFGYTF
- 14 TRBJ1-2 TRBV30 - TGTGCCTGGACTGAGGGTGAAGGTCTATGGCCCTACACCTTC CAWTEGEGLWPYTF
few 16 TRBJ2-5 TRBV7-8 TRBD2 TGTGCCAGCAGTCAGACTAGCGGGAGTTTCCAAGAGACCCAGTACTTC CASSQTSGSFQETQYF
- 15 TRBJ1-2 TRBV19 TRBD1 TGTGCCAGTAGTACCACCGGGACAGACCCTTTTGGCTACACCTTC CASSTTGTDPFGYTF
- 14 TRBJ2-2 TRBV7-9 TRBD1 TGTGCCAGCAGCCGACAGGGGAACACCGGGGAGCTGTTTTTT CASSRQGNTGELFF
- 15 TRBJ2-3 TRBV14 - TGTGCCAGCAGCCATCAGGTACCGAGCACAGATACGCAGTATTTT CASSHQVPSTDTQYF
- 15 TRBJ2-3 TRBV9 TRBD1 TGTGCCAGCGATGAGGGACAGACGGAGAGAGATACGCAGTATTTT CASDEGQTERDTQYF
- 17 TRBJ2-3 TRBV2 TRBD1 TGTGCCAGCAGTGAAGTTCCCGGGACAGCCTCCACAGATACGCAGTATTTT CASSEVPGTASTDTQYF
- 18 TRBJ2-3 TRBV13 TRBD2 TGTGCCAGCAGCTTCAGCGCTAGCGGGGGGGTTTCTGGAGATACGCAGTATTTT CASSFSASGGVSGDTQYF
- 14 TRBJ2-3 TRBV9 - TGTGCCAGCAGCGCCGGGGACTCCACAGATACGCAGTATTTT CASSAGDSTDTQYF
- 12 TRBJ1-5 TRBV29-1 - TGCAGCGTTGGAGGAGGGGATCAGCCCCAGCATTTT CSVGGGDQPQHF